Detailed here is one TCR beta chain. This sample is drawn from a study of blood T cell repertoires in COVID-19. V shed 2 bases and J 4 bases; nucleotides not matched to a gene: 4. CDR1 and CDR2 from the germline V gene are SQVTM and ANQGSEA. This CDR3 has 13 residues. The assay was immunoSEQ multiplex PCR, and TCRdb's table has in-frame clones only and misses some. The profile shows over 200,000 clones, more than 65% of them singletons. The sample comprised peripheral blood. The sequence was obtained from a man aged 40-55 years who had recovered from COVID-19. This chain uses TRBV29-1 with TRBJ2-7; 8 nucleotides match TRBD1. The CDR3 DNA reads TGCAGCGTTGAAAGCCAGGGGGCTTACGAGCAGTACTTC. It translates to CSVESQGAYEQYF.